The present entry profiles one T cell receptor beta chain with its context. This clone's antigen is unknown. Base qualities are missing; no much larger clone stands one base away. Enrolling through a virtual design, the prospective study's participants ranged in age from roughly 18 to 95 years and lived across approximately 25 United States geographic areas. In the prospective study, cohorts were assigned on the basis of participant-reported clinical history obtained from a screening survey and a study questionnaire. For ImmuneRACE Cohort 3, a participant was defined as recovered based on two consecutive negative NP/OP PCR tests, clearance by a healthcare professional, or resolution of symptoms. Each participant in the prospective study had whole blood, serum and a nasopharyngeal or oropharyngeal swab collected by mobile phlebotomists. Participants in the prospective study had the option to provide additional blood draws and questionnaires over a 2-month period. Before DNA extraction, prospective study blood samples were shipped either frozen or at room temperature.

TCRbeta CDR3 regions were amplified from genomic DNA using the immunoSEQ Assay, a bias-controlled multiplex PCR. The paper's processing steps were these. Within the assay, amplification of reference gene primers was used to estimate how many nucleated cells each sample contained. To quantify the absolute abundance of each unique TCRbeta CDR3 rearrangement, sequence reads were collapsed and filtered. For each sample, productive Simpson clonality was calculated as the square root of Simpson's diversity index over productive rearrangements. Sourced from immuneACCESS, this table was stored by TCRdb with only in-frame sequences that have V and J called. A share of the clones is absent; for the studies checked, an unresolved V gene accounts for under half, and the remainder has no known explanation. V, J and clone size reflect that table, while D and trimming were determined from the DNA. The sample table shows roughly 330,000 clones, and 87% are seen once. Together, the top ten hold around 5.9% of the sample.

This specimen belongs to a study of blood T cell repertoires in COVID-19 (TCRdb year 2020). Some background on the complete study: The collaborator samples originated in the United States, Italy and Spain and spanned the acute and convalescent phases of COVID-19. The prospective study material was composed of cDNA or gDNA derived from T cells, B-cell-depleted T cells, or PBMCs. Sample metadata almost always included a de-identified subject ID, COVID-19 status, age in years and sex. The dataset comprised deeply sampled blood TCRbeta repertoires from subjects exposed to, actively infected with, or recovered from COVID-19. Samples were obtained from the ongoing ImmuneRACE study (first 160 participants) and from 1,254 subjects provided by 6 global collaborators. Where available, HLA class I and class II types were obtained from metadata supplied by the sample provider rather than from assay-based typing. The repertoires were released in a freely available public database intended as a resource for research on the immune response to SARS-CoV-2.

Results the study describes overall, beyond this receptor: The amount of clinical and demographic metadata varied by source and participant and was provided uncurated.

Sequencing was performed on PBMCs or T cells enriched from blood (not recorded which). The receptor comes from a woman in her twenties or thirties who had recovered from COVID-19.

The nucleotide sequence is TGTGCCAGCAGTTTACTCTCGGGGGGCGATCAGCCCCAGCATTTT. Protein translation: CASSLLSGGDQPQHF. Recombination linked TRBV28 to TRBJ1-5; TRBD1 is a possible D gene, resting on 6 matching bases. The germline V gene provides CDR1 MDHEN and CDR2 SYDVKM. Reading from cysteine to phenylalanine, the CDR3 counts 15 amino acids. Here the CDR3 DNA is all that survives: 45 bases in frame from base 1. Between the V and J ends, shortened by 2 bases and 5 bases respectively, the junction contains 13 bases.